The entry below gives a single T cell receptor beta chain sequence along with its context. The data derive from a study of blood T cell repertoires in COVID-19. Across the study: Material from acute and convalescent COVID-19 was sourced from the United States, Italy and Spain. From T cells, B-cell-depleted T cells, or PBMCs came the material, which was cDNA or gDNA.

This CDR3 is 16 amino acids long. Germline CDR1 and CDR2: LGHNA and YNFKEQ. Trimming removed 0 bases at V and 2 bases at J, with 11 bases between. Authors' methods: For nucleated cells, counts were estimated from reference gene primer amplification. Here immunoSEQ multiplex PCR was the method, and the copy in TCRdb shows in-frame clones only, minus some. V, J and clone size reflect that table, while D and trimming were determined from the DNA. The table lists about 250,000 clones, about 91% of them singletons, with roughly 1.4% in the top ten. The receptor was isolated from an elderly man with acute or convalescent COVID-19. Sequencing input: peripheral blood. The chain employs TRBV4-2 and TRBJ1-5, with D tentatively TRBD1 (5 bases). This chain's CDR3 is CASSQDYRIRNQPQHF. CDR3 nucleotide sequence: TGTGCCAGCAGCCAAGATTACAGGATACGCAATCAGCCCCAGCATTTT.